The 19 T cell receptor beta chains below were found in one sample sequenced in a study of blood T cells in healthy people across ages. Alongside a J-beta primer mix, a sample-barcoded 5' primer served in a second PCR lasting roughly 7 to 11 cycles. TCRdb analysed the 5' RACE reads with MiXCR anew, one entry per CDR3 protein. The repertoire holds about 810,000 distinct CDR3 sequences, with about 36% as singletons. Source material: blood. These receptor sequences come from a man younger than 35 in good health.

This clonotype was counted once. A read error may account for a junction end that differs from germline. The rearrangement links TRBV19 to TRBJ1-5; D gene ambiguous. The CDR3 length is 14 residues. Germline V gene data show CDR1 as LNHDA and CDR2 as SQIVND (reference sequence). The CDR3 region is CACSEVQSNQPQHF. The CDR3 DNA reads as TGTGCCTGTAGCGAGGTGCAGAGCAATCAGCCCCAGCATTTT.

The gene calls are TRBV12-3 or TRBV12-4 and TRBJ1-1; D is unclear. V lost 2 bases and J lost 4, with 17 bases in between. The CDR3 runs 16 residues. CDR3 nucleotide sequence: TGTGCCAGCAGTTTATTCCTGGATTCTGGGGTCACTGAAGCTTTCTTT. It yields the protein CASSLFLDSGVTEAFF.

This clonotype was counted only a few times. The chain links TRBV3-1 to TRBJ1-4; 9 bases line up with TRBD1. Germline loops: CDR1 LGHDT, CDR2 YNNKEL (reference sequence). The CDR3 is 12 amino acids. J lost 14 bases, V lost 4 bases, and 5 bases had no gene match. CDR3 loop: CASSRTGEGLFF. CDR3 sequence (DNA): TGTGCCAGCAGCCGGACAGGGGAGGGTCTGTTTTTT.

This sequence joins TRBV18 and TRBJ2-7; TRBD1 aligns across 7 bases. The J call is doubtful: the DNA matches TRBJ2-5 better. CDR1 KGHSH and CDR2 LQKENI come from the germline V gene. This CDR3 has 15 residues. The CDR3 here is CASSPFVGQQETQYF. CDR3 bases: TGTGCCAGCTCACCGTTCGTGGGACAGCAAGAGACCCAGTACTTC.

As to this clonotype: A much larger clone sits a single nucleotide away, making a read error possible. The chain has TRBV12-3 or TRBV12-4 and TRBJ2-7; TRBD1 is a possible D gene (6 bases). The CDR3 covers 15 residues. Trimming pared 5 bases from V and 3 bases from J, leaving 17 bases between. DNA of the CDR3: TGTGCCAGCAGTCTCTTAGACAGGCCCAACTACGAGCAGTACTTC. Protein sequence: CASSLLDRPNYEQYF.

This clonotype was detected a few times. Here the CDR3 DNA reads TGTGCCAGCTCCCCGGGACTTAGGGTTGGTCAGCCCCAGCATTTT. Protein: CASSPGLRVGQPQHF. The chain recombines TRBV18 with TRBJ1-5; the D gene is possibly TRBD1 (5 bases). Trimming took 6 bases from V and 6 from J, leaving 18 bases between them. Germline V gene sequence: CDR1 KGHSH, CDR2 LQKENI. The CDR3 runs to 15 residues. Based on the CDR3 plus reference TRBV18 and TRBJ1-5, the full variable domain is NAGVMQNPRHLVRRRGQEARLRCSPMKGHSHVYWYRQLPEEGLKFMVYLQKENIIDESGMPKERFSAEFPKEGPSILRIQQVVRGDSAAYFCASSPGLRVGQPQHFGDGTRLSIL.

The J gene is TRBJ1-1, the V gene TRBV20-1; D is unresolved. V was cut by 3 bases and J by 7 bases, with 18 bases left in between. CDR3 length: 14 residues. The V gene's germline CDR1 is DFQATT and CDR2 SNEGSKA (reference sequence). CDR3 sequence reads: CSASRQLYNVEAFF. CDR3 sequence (DNA): TGCAGTGCTAGTAGGCAGCTATACAATGTTGAAGCTTTCTTT.

The rearrangement links TRBV2 to TRBJ1-2; possibly TRBD1 for D (6 bases). Looked up from germline, CDR1 is SNHLY and CDR2 is FYNNEI. The CDR3 is 10 amino acids. Trimming shortened V by 6 bases and J by 8 bases, and 7 bases separated the two germline ends. The CDR3 reads CASRGGGYTF. In nucleotides, the CDR3 is TGTGCCAGCAGAGGGGGGGGCTACACCTTC. Variable domain in full (rest from reference TRBV2 and TRBJ1-2): EPEVTQTPSHQVTQMGQEVILRCVPISNHLYFYWYRQILGQKVEFLVSFYNNEISEKSEIFDDQFSVERPDGSNFTLKIRSTKLEDSAMYFCASRGGGYTFGSGTRLTVV.

This clonotype was observed a single time. The chain has TRBV2 and TRBJ2-5; no clear D gene. In germline, CDR1 is SNHLY, CDR2 FYNNEI. V lost 10 bases and J 2 bases, leaving 5 bases between the germline ends. The CDR3 has 10 residues. The chain's CDR3 is CAILQETQYF. The CDR3 bases are TGTGCCATCCTGCAAGAGACCCAGTACTTC. Together with reference TRBV2 and TRBJ2-5, the CDR3 gives the full variable domain: EPEVTQTPSHQVTQMGQEVILRCVPISNHLYFYWYRQILGQKVEFLVSFYNNEISEKSEIFDDQFSVERPDGSNFTLKIRSTKLEDSAMYFCAILQETQYFGPGTRLLVL.

The rearrangement links TRBV11-2 to TRBJ2-7, with D perhaps being TRBD1 or TRBD2 (5 bases each). Germline assignment: CDR1 SGHAT and CDR2 FQNNGV. CDR3 length: 14 residues. The germline V and J ends were trimmed by 2 bases and 7 bases, with 15 bases remaining between them. The CDR3 sequence is CASSLTGPFHEQYF. CDR3 DNA sequence: TGTGCCAGCAGCTTAACGGGACCCTTCCATGAGCAGTACTTC.

Remarks on this clonotype: Since a much larger clone is just one base distant, this may be a read error. The genes are TRBV15 and TRBJ2-1; D may be TRBD2 (6 bases). The germline V and J ends were trimmed by 6 bases and 13 bases, with 19 bases remaining between them. The length of the CDR3 is 13 residues. Germline CDR1 LNHNV, CDR2 YYDKDF (reference sequence). CDR3 coding DNA: TGTGCCACCAGTCCGGGACTTGAAGAGACCCAGTTCTTC. It is translated as CATSPGLEETQFF.

This clonotype has only a few counts. J is TRBJ1-2 and V is TRBV14, with TRBD1 matching 7 bases. Germline V gene sequence: CDR1 SGHDN, CDR2 FVKESK. Germline trimming cut 0 bases from V and 8 bases from J; bases unmatched to any gene: 9. This CDR3 comprises 15 residues. CDR3 protein: CASSQDDGRGKGYTF. DNA of the CDR3: TGTGCCAGCAGCCAAGATGACGGCAGGGGGAAAGGCTACACCTTC.

V gene TRBV15 combines with J gene TRBJ2-1; weak D call: TRBD2 (6 bases). The V end lost 0 bases, the J end lost 6 bases, and 15 bases lay between the germline ends. This CDR3 region has 16 residues. The germline CDR1 and CDR2 sequences are LNHNV and YYDKDF (reference sequence). CDR3 coding DNA: TGTGCCACCAGCAGAGATGGTGTCGGGGGAGTCAATGAGCAGTTCTTC. It yields the protein CATSRDGVGGVNEQFF.

V usage is TRBV6-5 and J usage is TRBJ1-2; possible D gene TRBD1, 5 bases. V was cut by 9 bases and J by 2 bases, with 10 bases left in between. Germline CDR1 and CDR2: MNHEY and SVGAGI. The CDR3 loop spans 12 amino acids. DNA of the CDR3: TGTGCCAGGGGTTGGGGGAACTATGGCTACACCTTC. Amino acids: CARGWGNYGYTF.

In the case of this clonotype: A read error may explain this, as a much larger clone is one base away. V usage is TRBV4-3 and J usage is TRBJ2-7, with 12 nucleotides matching TRBD2. V was pared by 0 bases and J by 7 bases, with 10 bases of the junction left unmatched. The CDR3 length is 17 residues. Germline V gene lookup returns CDR1 LGHNA and CDR2 YSLEER. The CDR3 here is CASSQEFWTSGADEQYF. The CDR3 DNA reads TGCGCCAGCAGCCAAGAGTTTTGGACTAGCGGGGCCGATGAGCAGTACTTC.

This clonotype was counted only a few times. The V and J genes are TRBV5-4 and TRBJ2-3, with TRBD1 identical over 8 bases. Unmatched junction bases numbered 4, after V lost 4 bases and J lost 3 bases. Per germline, CDR1 SGHNT and CDR2 YYREEE (reference sequence). The CDR3 is made up of 14 amino acids. The CDR3 region is CASSEDRVTDTQYF. In DNA form, the CDR3 reads TGTGCCAGCAGCGAGGACAGGGTTACAGATACGCAGTATTTT.

The chain carries TRBV12-3 or TRBV12-4 and TRBJ2-7; 7 nucleotides line up with TRBD2. The CDR3 totals 12 residues. The J segment lost 7 bases and the V segment lost 5 bases, leaving 5 bases of the junction unmatched. The CDR3 bases are TGTGCCAGCAGTCCCGGGAGGCATGAGCAGTACTTC. This codes for CASSPGRHEQYF.

This clonotype was counted a few times. The V gene is TRBV2, the J gene TRBJ2-1; the D is unclear. V was shortened by 1 base and J by 6 bases, with 10 bases between the two germline ends. CDR3 size: 14 residues. Germline-derived CDR1 and CDR2 are SNHLY and FYNNEI. The CDR3, as DNA: TGTGCCAGCAGTGAAGGTCACTCTAGCAATGAGCAGTTCTTC. The encoded protein is CASSEGHSSNEQFF. Together with reference TRBV2 and TRBJ2-1, the CDR3 gives the full variable domain: EPEVTQTPSHQVTQMGQEVILRCVPISNHLYFYWYRQILGQKVEFLVSFYNNEISEKSEIFDDQFSVERPDGSNFTLKIRSTKLEDSAMYFCASSEGHSSNEQFFGPGTRLTVL.

V and J are TRBV21-1 and TRBJ2-2; the D call in the table, TRBD1, was not verified against the DNA. TRBV21-1 is noted as a pseudogene. CDR3 length: 16 residues. CDR3 amino acids: CASSRGDRGHTGELFF. For the CDR3, the DNA is TGTGCCAGCAGCAGGGGGGACAGGGGGCACACCGGGGAGCTGTTTTTT.